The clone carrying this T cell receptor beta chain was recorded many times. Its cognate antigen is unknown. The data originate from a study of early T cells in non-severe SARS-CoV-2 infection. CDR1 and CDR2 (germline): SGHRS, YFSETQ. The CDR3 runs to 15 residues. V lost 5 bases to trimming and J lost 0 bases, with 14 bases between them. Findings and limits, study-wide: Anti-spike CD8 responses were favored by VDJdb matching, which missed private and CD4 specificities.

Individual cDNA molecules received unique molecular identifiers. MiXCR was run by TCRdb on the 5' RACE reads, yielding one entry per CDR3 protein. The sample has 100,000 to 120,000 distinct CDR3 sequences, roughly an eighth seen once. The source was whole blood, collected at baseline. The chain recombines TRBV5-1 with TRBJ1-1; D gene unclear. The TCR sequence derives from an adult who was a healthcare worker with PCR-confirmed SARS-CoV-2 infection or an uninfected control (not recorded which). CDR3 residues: CASSKLGTMNTEAFF. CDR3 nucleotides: TGCGCCAGCAGTAAACTGGGAACTATGAACACTGAAGCTTTCTTT.